A single sample is the source of the 21 T cell receptor beta chains below, sequenced in a study of blood T cell repertoires in COVID-19. Using immunoSEQ multiplex PCR, the repertoire was profiled, and TCRdb retains in-frame clones only, with some absent. The table includes fewer than 110,000 clones, 89% detected once. Input material: peripheral blood. The receptors derive from an older woman with acute or convalescent COVID-19.

This clone has a single count. The chain combines TRBV5-4 with TRBJ1-1; 7 bases are shared with TRBD1. The CDR3 has 16 residues. With V trimmed by 3 bases and J by 0 bases, 8 bases remained unmatched. Germline CDR1 and CDR2: SGHNT and YYREEE (reference sequence). The CDR3, as DNA: TGTGCCAGCAGCTCGACAGGGCTCGCTATGAACACTGAAGCTTTCTTT. This sequence encodes CASSSTGLAMNTEAFF.

The V and J genes are TRBV18 and TRBJ2-1; 8 nucleotides align to TRBD2. CDR1 and CDR2 from the germline V gene are KGHSH and LQKENI. The V gene end was trimmed by 3 bases and the J gene end by 2 bases; junction bases not matched to a gene: 12. This CDR3 contains 18 residues. The CDR3 sequence is CASSPRVPGTRAYNEQFF. CDR3 sequence (DNA): TGTGCCAGCTCACCCCGAGTCCCGGGGACTAGGGCCTACAATGAGCAGTTCTTC.

This sequence joins TRBV27 and TRBJ1-4, with D hard to call. Per germline, CDR1 MNHEY and CDR2 SMNVEV (reference sequence). The CDR3 runs to 16 residues. The V and J ends lost 6 bases and 4 bases respectively, with 18 bases between them. CDR3 protein: CASRRGGSGINEKLFF. The CDR3 nucleotides read TGTGCCAGCAGACGAGGAGGCAGTGGTATTAATGAAAAACTGTTTTTT.

V is TRBV5-1 and J is TRBJ2-2, with 7 bases fitting TRBD1. V trimming: 3 bases; J trimming: 4 bases; junction bases outside the gene matches: 9. The CDR3 is 16 residues long. CDR1 SGHRS and CDR2 YFSETQ come from the germline V gene. CDR3 sequence: CASSWGTAGFTGELFF. As DNA, the CDR3 is TGCGCCAGCAGCTGGGGGACAGCCGGATTCACCGGGGAGCTGTTTTTT.

The V gene is TRBV5-1, the J gene TRBJ1-1, with TRBD1 matching over 7 bases. From germline, CDR1 is SGHRS and CDR2 YFSETQ. After removal of 4 bases from V and 7 bases from J, the junction contained 7 bases not matched to a gene. The CDR3 has 13 residues. DNA for the CDR3: TGCGCCAGCAGCGTGACAGGGCGAAGTGAAGCTTTCTTT. It codes for CASSVTGRSEAFF. Supplemented by reference TRBV5-1 and TRBJ1-1, the full variable domain reads KAGVTQTPRYLIKTRGQQVTLSCSPISGHRSVSWYQQTPGQGLQFLFEYFSETQRNKGNFPGRFSGRQFSNSRSEMNVSTLELGDSALYLCASSVTGRSEAFFGQGTRLTVV.

V and J are TRBV5-1 and TRBJ2-7, with 9 bases matching TRBD1. The V gene end was trimmed by 4 bases and the J gene end by 2 bases; junction bases not matched to a gene: 7. The germline CDR1 and CDR2 sequences are SGHRS and YFSETQ. This CDR3 has 15 residues. The CDR3 here is CASSRTGTGTYEQYF. In DNA, the CDR3 is TGCGCCAGCAGCCGAACCGGGACAGGGACCTACGAGCAGTACTTC.

The chain carries TRBV19 and TRBJ1-1, with a tentative D call TRBD1 (6 bases). Germline V CDR1 and CDR2: LNHDA, SQIVND (reference sequence). The V end was cut by 3 bases, the J end by 6 bases, with 20 bases between. The CDR3 sequence is 16 residues long. CDR3 sequence (DNA): TGTGCCAGTAGTATGGGGGACACCTCTCCAAACGCTGAAGCTTTCTTT. Its protein is CASSMGDTSPNAEAFF.

V usage is TRBV5-6 and J usage is TRBJ2-1; the match to TRBD2 covers 13 bases. Looked up from germline, CDR1 is SGHDT and CDR2 is YYEEEE. V gave up 4 bases and J gave up 6 bases; unmatched junction bases: 7. The CDR3 is 16 residues long. CDR3 amino acids: CASSQPGLAGTNEQFF. In nucleotides, the CDR3 is TGTGCCAGCAGCCAACCGGGACTAGCGGGAACCAATGAGCAGTTCTTC.

The CDR3 DNA follows: TGTGCCACCAGTGATGCGACAGGGGGGGACTACAATGAGCAGTTCTTC. As protein: CATSDATGGDYNEQFF. The chain uses TRBV24-1 and TRBJ2-1, with TRBD1 matching over 9 bases. The V segment lost 3 bases and the J segment 3 bases; nucleotides outside the gene matches: 5. The germline CDR1 and CDR2 sequences are KGHDR and SFDVKD. This CDR3 has 16 amino acids.

The chain is built from TRBV18 and TRBJ2-1; 7 bases fit TRBD2. With V trimmed by 1 base and J by 8 bases, 5 bases remained unmatched. The CDR3 runs to 14 residues. Germline V gives CDR1 KGHSH, CDR2 LQKENI. This CDR3 is CASSPRALAHEQFF. For the CDR3, the DNA is TGTGCCAGCTCACCACGCGCACTAGCGCATGAGCAGTTCTTC.

This chain links TRBV10-3 with TRBJ1-4; the D is unclear. The germline V gene encodes CDR1 ENHRY and CDR2 SYGVKD. The CDR3 sequence is 18 residues long. V dropped 2 bases and J dropped 5 bases, with 21 bases sitting between them. CDR3 sequence reads: CAISEGRFTVAANEKLFF. Written as DNA, the CDR3 is TGTGCCATCAGTGAGGGCAGGTTTACCGTCGCCGCCAATGAAAAACTGTTTTTT.

The V call is TRBV28, the J call TRBJ1-2, with a tentative D call TRBD1 (6 bases). Germline loops: CDR1 MDHEN, CDR2 SYDVKM. The CDR3 is made up of 14 amino acids. V was shortened by 2 bases and J by 8 bases, with 15 bases between the two germline ends. The CDR3 loop reads CASSLMGQPSGYTF. The CDR3 DNA reads as TGTGCCAGCAGTTTAATGGGACAACCGTCGGGCTACACCTTC.

This chain links TRBV19 with TRBJ2-1, with 8 bases lining up with TRBD2. The CDR3 contains 16 residues. Germline V lookup: CDR1 LNHDA, CDR2 SQIVND (reference sequence). Losses at the gene ends were 3 bases for V and 3 bases for J; bases not matched to a gene: 7. Here the CDR3 reads CASSIRAGVGYNEQFF. CDR3 nucleotides: TGTGCCAGTAGTATTCGAGCGGGAGTGGGCTACAATGAGCAGTTCTTC.

The V call is TRBV9, the J call TRBJ1-5; the match to TRBD1 covers 7 bases. V shed 0 bases and J 7 bases; nucleotides not matched to a gene: 4. The length of the CDR3 is 14 residues. Germline CDR1 reads SGDLS; CDR2 reads YYNGEE. The CDR3 reads CASSVEDRSQPQHF. In DNA form, the CDR3 reads TGTGCCAGCAGCGTAGAGGACAGGTCACAGCCCCAGCATTTT.

This rearrangement joins TRBV30 to TRBJ2-5; no firm D call. V lost 5 bases to trimming and J lost 5 bases, with 9 bases between them. The CDR3 is 11 amino acids. The germline gives CDR1 GTSNPN, CDR2 SVGIG (reference sequence). CDR3 in amino acids: CAWENRETQYF. As DNA, the CDR3 is TGTGCCTGGGAAAATCGGGAGACCCAGTACTTC.

The chain uses TRBV24-1 and TRBJ1-2, with D maybe TRBD1 (5 bases). Germline CDR1 is KGHDR and CDR2 is SFDVKD. V lost 2 bases, J lost 7 bases, and 19 bases lay in between. This CDR3 is built from 16 residues. CDR3 protein: CATSDSPSRDLSGYTF. The CDR3 bases are TGTGCCACCAGTGATTCCCCCTCCCGGGACTTGTCTGGCTACACCTTC.

This chain joins TRBV15 and TRBJ1-4, with D possibly matching TRBD1 (6 bases). The CDR3 sequence is 16 residues long. Trimming cost V 2 bases and J 2 bases, with 12 bases left between them. Germline CDR1 and CDR2: LNHNV and YYDKDF (reference sequence). CDR3 DNA: TGTGCCACCAGCAGAAAACAGGGTTGGACTAATGAAAAACTGTTTTTT. It codes for CATSRKQGWTNEKLFF.

The chain has TRBV6-6 and TRBJ1-6; a weak D match, TRBD1 (5 bases). This CDR3 has 13 residues. The V end lost 0 bases, the J end lost 14 bases, and 11 bases lay between the germline ends. Looked up from germline, CDR1 is MNHNY and CDR2 is SVGAGI (reference sequence). In nucleotides, the CDR3 is TGTGCCAGCAGTTACTCTATGGAAGGGGCCCTCCACTTT. Encoded protein: CASSYSMEGALHF.

The gene calls are TRBV7-2 and TRBJ1-5; D is possibly TRBD1 (5 bases). This CDR3 has 15 amino acids. CDR1 and CDR2 (germline): SGHTA, FQGNSA. With 4 bases removed from V and 5 bases from J, the gap between germline ends came to 15 bases. CDR3: CASSSSTGLYQPQHF. In DNA, the CDR3 is TGTGCCAGCAGCTCCTCAACAGGTTTATATCAGCCCCAGCATTTT.

The chain carries TRBV30 and TRBJ2-6, with D maybe TRBD1 (5 bases). The CDR3 has 13 amino acids. Trimming cost V 5 bases and J 5 bases, with 10 bases left between them. Germline lookup yields CDR1 GTSNPN and CDR2 SVGIG (reference sequence). CDR3 sequence reads: CAWEGAWANVLTF. CDR3 bases: TGTGCCTGGGAAGGGGCCTGGGCCAACGTCCTGACTTTC. The whole variable domain, filled in from reference TRBV30 and TRBJ2-6, reads SQTIHQWPATLVQPVGSPLSLECTVEGTSNPNLYWYRQAAGRGLQLLFYSVGIGQISSEVPQNLSASRPQDRQFILSSKKLLLSDSGFYLCAWEGAWANVLTFGAGSRLTVL.

V gene TRBV5-1 combines with J gene TRBJ2-4; possible D gene TRBD2, 6 bases. There are 15 residues in the CDR3. Germline V gene data show CDR1 as SGHRS and CDR2 as YFSETQ. The V and J ends lost 0 bases and 7 bases respectively, with 14 bases between them. For the CDR3, the DNA is TGCGCCAGCAGCTTGGGCGGGGCCCCCCGTAACATTCAGTACTTC. Translated: CASSLGGAPRNIQYF.